This T cell receptor (beta chain) stems from a study of T-cell reconstitution after alpha-beta-depleted transplantation in children. Study-level points and caveats: As was reported, about two months after transplant, alpha-beta T cells came from several hundred expanded graft clones.

In its sample, this clonotype was seen a few times. The antigen is undetermined. The library targeted TCRbeta and was prepared with unique molecular identifiers. TCRdb re-called the PCR reads with MiXCR, one entry per CDR3 protein. The data contain around 440,000 distinct CDR3 sequences, 15% to 20% of them seen just once; the ten biggest clones take up around 28%. The CDR3 has 16 residues. V shed 3 bases, J shed 3 bases, and the junction held 10 bases outside the gene matches. Germline V gene lookup returns CDR1 LNHNV and CDR2 YYDKDF (reference sequence). The sequence came from a boy under two years old who had a stem cell transplant for Wiskott-Aldrich syndrome, so the T cells may come from the graft donor. The J gene is TRBJ2-7, the V gene TRBV15, with 8 bases aligning to TRBD1. The sequencing here drew on PBMCs, mostly from graft donor cells, taken 360 days after TCRalphabeta/CD19-depleted stem cell transplant. Written as DNA, the CDR3 is TGTGCCACCAGCAGCGGCCGGACAGGGCAATTCTACGAGCAGTACTTC. This translates into CATSSGRTGQFYEQYF.